The 31 T cell receptor beta chains presented below share a single source sample, sequenced in a study of breast tumors, draining lymph nodes, adjacent tissues. TCRdb fed the multiplex PCR reads into MiXCR, producing one record per CDR3 protein. The table includes roughly 100,000 distinct CDR3 sequences, about 31% detected once. The lymph nodes were axillary draining lymph nodes from breast cancer patients. The material sequenced was axillary lymph node tissue. These receptors came from a female donor with breast cancer. Some clones in this sample may be carry-over from other donors' samples.

This clonotype turned up a few times. V is TRBV29-1 and J is TRBJ2-6; D gene ambiguous. From germline, CDR1 is SQVTM and CDR2 ANQGSEA. Trimming pared 6 bases from V and 9 bases from J, leaving 12 bases between. This CDR3 region has 12 residues. The CDR3 DNA sequence: TGCAGCGTGGCCCCTTGGGGCAACGTCCTGACTTTC. This sequence encodes CSVAPWGNVLTF.

This clonotype showed up many times. This chain links TRBV7-2 with TRBJ2-7; TRBD1 aligns across 11 bases. The junction had 11 bases not matched to a gene; V was cut back by 0 bases and J by 7 bases. This CDR3 comprises 17 residues. Germline values: CDR1 SGHTA, CDR2 FQGNSA. CDR3 loop: CASSLAPPGQGVGEQYF. CDR3 DNA: TGTGCCAGCAGCTTAGCCCCCCCGGGACAGGGGGTTGGAGAGCAGTACTTC.

Many counts were recorded for this clonotype. The chain joins TRBV10-2 to TRBJ2-5, with D perhaps matching TRBD2 (5 bases). The germline V gene has CDR1 WSHSY and CDR2 SAAADI. This CDR3 region has 17 residues. The ends were cut back, 1 base at V and 6 bases at J, with 21 bases in the middle. The CDR3 here is CASSEWPLGGGKKTQYF. The CDR3 nucleotides are TGCGCCAGCAGTGAGTGGCCCCTAGGAGGTGGGAAAAAGACCCAGTACTTC.

Written as DNA, the CDR3 is TGTGCCAGCAGGCTCCGGGACTACACAGATACGCAGTATTTT. It yields the protein CASRLRDYTDTQYF. The J gene is TRBJ2-3, the V gene TRBV6-1; 7 bases align to TRBD2. V lost 6 bases and J lost 2; bases outside the gene matches: 5. The CDR3 runs 14 residues. Germline V gene lookup returns CDR1 MNHNS and CDR2 SASEGT.

This clonotype was found many times. This sequence joins TRBV16 and TRBJ2-7; D perhaps matches TRBD2 (5 bases). There are 15 residues in the CDR3. Trimming took 0 bases from V and 3 from J, leaving 12 bases between them. The V gene's germline CDR1 is KGHSY and CDR2 FQNENV. CDR3 bases: TGTGCCAGCAGCCAATCATTTAGCGAGGGCTACGAGCAGTACTTC. Translation gives CASSQSFSEGYEQYF.

The chain is built from TRBV29-1 and TRBJ2-1; 7 nucleotides agree with TRBD2. Germline lookup yields CDR1 SQVTM and CDR2 ANQGSEA. The V segment lost 0 bases and the J segment 7 bases; nucleotides outside the gene matches: 9. The CDR3 totals 15 residues. CDR3 bases: TGCAGCGTTGAAGATCGGGCGGGAGTTAAGAATGAGCAGTTCTTC. As protein: CSVEDRAGVKNEQFF.

This clonotype showed up many times. This sequence joins TRBV5-4 and TRBJ2-4, with D perhaps TRBD2 (6 bases). The V end lost 3 bases, the J end lost 0 bases, and 7 bases lay between the germline ends. The germline gives CDR1 SGHNT, CDR2 YYREEE (reference sequence). This CDR3 spans 14 amino acids. In nucleotides, the CDR3 is TGTGCCAGCAGCTCGGGGGAAGCCAAAAACATTCAGTACTTC. This translates into CASSSGEAKNIQYF.

The table lists this clonotype with many counts. V is TRBV19 and J is TRBJ1-5; D gene ambiguous. The germline V gene encodes CDR1 LNHDA and CDR2 SQIVND (reference sequence). Trimming cost V 0 bases and J 0 bases, with 9 bases left between them. The CDR3 covers 16 residues. The CDR3 sequence: CASSIETQYSNQPQHF. In DNA, the CDR3 is TGTGCCAGTAGTATAGAAACACAGTATAGCAATCAGCCCCAGCATTTT.

This clonotype was seen at least ten times. V is TRBV20-1 and J is TRBJ2-7; either TRBD1 or TRBD2 may fit D (5 bases each). From germline, CDR1 is DFQATT and CDR2 SNEGSKA (reference sequence). CDR3 length: 16 residues. The germline V and J ends were trimmed by 2 bases and 4 bases, with 21 bases remaining between them. DNA of the CDR3: TGCAGTGCTAGAAAGTCACGGGACGCCATTGGGTACGAGCAGTACTTC. This codes for CSARKSRDAIGYEQYF.

At least ten counts were recorded for this clonotype. The V call is TRBV6-5, the J call TRBJ2-1; 8 bases map to TRBD1. The germline V gene encodes CDR1 MNHEY and CDR2 SVGAGI. V dropped 7 bases and J dropped 6; count of bases not matched to a gene: 5. The CDR3 is 13 residues long. CDR3 in DNA: TGTGCCAGCACCCTGCAGGGGGCCAATGAGCAGTTCTTC. It codes for CASTLQGANEQFF.

On this clonotype: The DNA is left out, because the CDR3 cannot be placed on it with certainty; the CDR3 is given as TCRdb lists it. The chain uses TRBV11-2 and TRBJ2-3; TRBD2, as called in the table, went unchecked against the DNA. From germline, CDR1 is SGHAT and CDR2 FQNNGV. With termini counted, the CDR3 has 23 amino acids. The CDR3 here is CASSPTQGVREAFFGLHTDTQYF.

This clonotype was seen repeatedly, ten times or more. V usage is TRBV5-6 and J usage is TRBJ2-2, with D possibly being TRBD1 (6 bases). The CDR3 runs 16 residues. Germline V CDR1 and CDR2: SGHDT, YYEEEE. Trimming left V 0 bases short and J 4 bases short, with 13 bases between. The CDR3 protein is CASSLGDRSGTGELFF. CDR3 nucleotide sequence: TGTGCCAGCAGCTTGGGAGACAGGTCGGGCACCGGGGAGCTGTTTTTT.

Worth noting for this clonotype: The junction departs from the called germline gene at one end, perhaps through a read error. The rearrangement links TRBV7-8 to TRBJ2-2; maybe TRBD2 (6 bases). CDR1 and CDR2 (germline): SGHVS, FQNEAQ. CDR3 length equals 19 residues. The CDR3 is CASSLTSLGLRSSPGELFF. The CDR3 region has the DNA TGCGCCAGCAGTCTTACTTCATTGGGACTGAGGTCAAGCCCCGGGGAGCTGTTTTTT.

This clonotype was recorded at least ten times. The chain employs TRBV18 and TRBJ2-7, with D maybe TRBD1 (6 bases). The CDR3 length is 16 residues. Trimming took 5 bases from V and 7 from J, leaving 24 bases between them. The germline CDR1 and CDR2 sequences are KGHSH and LQKENI. CDR3 amino acids: CASSKQGRARGLEQYF. DNA for the CDR3: TGTGCCAGCTCAAAACAGGGACGAGCCAGGGGCTTGGAGCAGTACTTC.

This clonotype was seen at least ten times. The chain combines TRBV20-1 with TRBJ2-1, with TRBD2 identical over 8 bases. J lost 7 bases, V lost 7 bases, and 9 bases had no gene match. The CDR3 totals 13 residues. Germline assignment: CDR1 DFQATT and CDR2 SNEGSKA (reference sequence). This CDR3 reads CSGRAGERNEQFF. The CDR3 nucleotides read TGCAGTGGCCGAGCGGGAGAAAGAAATGAGCAGTTCTTC.

Ten or more counts support this clonotype. This chain connects TRBV7-9 to TRBJ2-1, with 9 bases fitting TRBD2. The CDR3 loop spans 16 amino acids. The V gene end was trimmed by 7 bases and the J gene end by 4 bases; junction bases not matched to a gene: 11. The V gene's germline CDR1 is SEHNR and CDR2 FQNEAQ (reference sequence). CDR3 region: CASIPSGGGVYNEQFF. The CDR3 nucleotides are TGTGCCAGCATCCCCTCCGGCGGGGGGGTATACAATGAGCAGTTCTTC. The variable domain in full, completed from reference TRBV7-9 and TRBJ2-1, reads DTGVSQNPRHKITKRGQNVTFRCDPISEHNRLYWYRQTLGQGPEFLTYFQNEAQLEKSRLLSDRFSAERPKGSFSTLEIQRTEQGDSAMYLCASIPSGGGVYNEQFFGPGTRLTVL.

This clonotype was seen only a few times. V is TRBV14 and J is TRBJ1-1; unclear D gene. The CDR3 loop spans 15 amino acids. The germline V gene has CDR1 SGHDN and CDR2 FVKESK. Trimming left V 5 bases short and J 4 bases short, with 17 bases between. The CDR3 loop is CASSYGVNLPTEAFF. CDR3 bases: TGTGCCAGCAGCTACGGAGTCAACCTCCCCACTGAAGCTTTCTTT.

In regard to this clonotype: One end of the junction does not line up with germline, which may come from a read error. The CDR3 nucleotides read TGTGCCAGCAGCCAAGTAGCAGGCCAGCCAGAAGCTTCCTTT. Its protein is CASSQVAGQPEASF. The chain has TRBV14 and TRBJ1-1; D gene uncertain. In germline, CDR1 is SGHDN, CDR2 FVKESK. The CDR3 is 14 amino acids.

This clonotype was detected many times. The chain combines TRBV6-5 with TRBJ2-7; D is ambiguous. The CDR3 spans 15 residues. Trimming cost V 0 bases and J 3 bases, with 12 bases left between them. Germline CDR1 and CDR2: MNHEY and SVGAGI. The CDR3 region has the DNA TGTGCCAGCAGTTACTCGATCAGTCCCGACTACGAGCAGTACTTC. Protein product: CASSYSISPDYEQYF.

The CDR3 DNA reads TGTGCCACCAGCAGCTGGACTAGCACAGATACGCAGTATTTT. Protein sequence: CATSSWTSTDTQYF. The rearrangement joins TRBV15 to TRBJ2-3; TRBD2 is a possible D gene (5 bases). Germline V gene data show CDR1 as LNHNV and CDR2 as YYDKDF (reference sequence). The CDR3 length is 14 residues. The V and J ends lost 3 bases and 0 bases respectively, with 7 bases between them.

There are many counts of this clonotype. V is TRBV2 and J is TRBJ2-1; tentative D call: TRBD2 (5 bases). CDR3 length equals 14 residues. V was shortened by 4 bases and J by 14 bases, with 21 bases between the two germline ends. Germline values: CDR1 SNHLY, CDR2 FYNNEI. The CDR3, as DNA: TGTGCCAGCAGTGTTATGCCCCAGGCGGGTGCGGAGTTCTTC. Encoded protein: CASSVMPQAGAEFF.

The table lists this clonotype with many counts. This rearrangement joins TRBV5-1 to TRBJ2-1, with 7 bases lining up with TRBD2. Germline V gene data show CDR1 as SGHRS and CDR2 as YFSETQ. V lost 4 bases and J lost 5; bases outside the gene matches: 9. CDR3 length: 15 residues. CDR3 protein: CASSPGASGDNEQFF. Written as DNA, the CDR3 is TGCGCCAGCAGCCCCGGGGCTAGCGGTGACAATGAGCAGTTCTTC. Combining the CDR3 with reference TRBV5-1 and TRBJ2-1 gives the whole variable domain KAGVTQTPRYLIKTRGQQVTLSCSPISGHRSVSWYQQTPGQGLQFLFEYFSETQRNKGNFPGRFSGRQFSNSRSEMNVSTLELGDSALYLCASSPGASGDNEQFFGPGTRLTVL.

This chain links TRBV29-1 with TRBJ2-1; TRBD2 matches at 14 bases. CDR3 length equals 17 residues. Germline trimming cut 4 bases from V and 9 bases from J; bases unmatched to any gene: 14. In germline, CDR1 is SQVTM, CDR2 ANQGSEA. The DNA of the CDR3 is TGCAGCGTTGGGGGGACTAGCGGGAGTGGAACGTCACGTGAGCAGTTCTTC. Translation gives CSVGGTSGSGTSREQFF.

CDR3 amino acids: CASSLAQTGLYEQYF. CDR3 coding DNA: TGTGCCAGCAGCTTAGCGCAAACAGGGCTCTACGAGCAGTACTTC. The chain is built from TRBV7-9 and TRBJ2-7; tentative D call: TRBD1 (6 bases). Trimming stripped 0 bases from V and 3 bases from J, with 12 bases between. The CDR3 totals 15 residues. Germline CDR1 and CDR2: SEHNR and FQNEAQ (reference sequence).

J is TRBJ2-1 and V is TRBV7-2; TRBD1 agrees at 7 bases. Germline V gives CDR1 SGHTA, CDR2 FQGNSA. V lost 1 base, J lost 0 bases, and 3 bases stayed unmatched. The CDR3 contains 16 residues. The CDR3 DNA follows: TGTGCCAGCAGCTTAGGTCCAGGGGGCTCCTACAATGAGCAGTTCTTC. This encodes CASSLGPGGSYNEQFF.

This clonotype occurred many times. The chain carries TRBV4-1 and TRBJ2-1; no reliable D call. Germline CDR1 is MGHRA and CDR2 is YSYEKL. The CDR3 is 15 amino acids. V lost 2 bases to trimming and J lost 5 bases, with 13 bases between them. The CDR3 coding sequence is TGCGCCAGCAGCCAACTCGTTGGGCCCAACAATGAGCAGTTCTTC. Translation gives CASSQLVGPNNEQFF.

This clonotype occurred many times. V gene TRBV18 combines with J gene TRBJ1-3; no firm D call. CDR3 length equals 13 residues. Per the germline V gene, CDR1 is KGHSH and CDR2 is LQKENI. The V end was cut by 5 bases, the J end by 4 bases, with 9 bases between. The DNA of the CDR3 is TGTGCCAGCTCAACCAACTCGGGAAACACCATATATTTT. Translating gives CASSTNSGNTIYF. The full variable domain, rest sourced from reference TRBV18 and TRBJ1-3, is NAGVMQNPRHLVRRRGQEARLRCSPMKGHSHVYWYRQLPEEGLKFMVYLQKENIIDESGMPKERFSAEFPKEGPSILRIQQVVRGDSAAYFCASSTNSGNTIYFGEGSWLTVV.

The table lists this clonotype with many counts. V gene TRBV19 combines with J gene TRBJ2-1; the match to TRBD2 covers 8 bases. This CDR3 is built from 15 residues. Germline loops: CDR1 LNHDA, CDR2 SQIVND (reference sequence). After removal of 4 bases from V and 4 bases from J, the junction contained 6 bases not matched to a gene. CDR3 in amino acids: CASSTQRERYNEQFF. CDR3 nucleotides: TGTGCCAGTAGTACCCAGCGGGAGCGGTACAATGAGCAGTTCTTC.

The chain links TRBV2 to TRBJ1-4; no definite D call. The CDR3 has 16 amino acids. Germline lookup yields CDR1 SNHLY and CDR2 FYNNEI. V lost 5 bases, J lost 0 bases, and 13 bases lay in between. Here the CDR3 DNA reads TGTGCCAGCAGTTGGGAGGAAAGTGCAACTAATGAAAAACTGTTTTTT. Protein sequence: CASSWEESATNEKLFF.

Note on this clonotype: Lacking the conserved final phenylalanine or tryptophan, this CDR3 likely reflects a read error. Because the CDR3's place on the DNA is in doubt, the DNA is left out and the CDR3 is given as listed by TCRdb. The chain links TRBV7-2 to TRBJ2-4; the table assigns TRBD1, which was not confirmed against the DNA. Germline V gene lookup returns CDR1 SGHTA and CDR2 FQGNSA. The CDR3 contains 8 residues when both ends are counted. Here the CDR3 reads CASSQDRG.

The sample holds many counts of this clonotype. The rearrangement uses TRBV5-1 and TRBJ1-2; D perhaps matches TRBD1 (5 bases). Trimming stripped 3 bases from V and 6 bases from J, with 18 bases between. Germline values: CDR1 SGHRS, CDR2 YFSETQ. The CDR3 contains 15 residues. The CDR3: CASSSSSGLRDGYTF. The CDR3 region has the DNA TGCGCCAGCAGCTCAAGTTCAGGGTTACGCGATGGCTACACCTTC. Looking up the rest from reference TRBV5-1 and TRBJ1-2 gives the full variable domain: KAGVTQTPRYLIKTRGQQVTLSCSPISGHRSVSWYQQTPGQGLQFLFEYFSETQRNKGNFPGRFSGRQFSNSRSEMNVSTLELGDSALYLCASSSSSGLRDGYTFGSGTRLTVV.